The 10 T cell receptor beta chains in this list originate from one sample, sequenced in a study of CD8 T cells in Susac syndrome. With random hexamers, reverse transcription was performed on roughly 0.5 to 1 ug of RNA. One entry per CDR3 protein results from TCRdb running MiXCR on the immunoSEQ multiplex PCR reads. The sample contains about 52,000 distinct CDR3 sequences, 90% to 95% of which appear only once. Sequencing was performed on CD8+ T cells from PBMCs. These TCRs come from a human donor with multiple sclerosis.

The gene calls are TRBV7-2 and TRBJ2-5; TRBD1 matches at 7 bases. The J segment lost 5 bases and the V segment lost 5 bases, leaving 5 bases of the junction unmatched. The length of the CDR3 is 13 residues. Germline CDR1 and CDR2: SGHTA and FQGNSA. The CDR3 protein is CASSAGGRETQYF. The CDR3 nucleotides are TGTGCCAGCAGCGCAGGGGGTAGGGAGACCCAGTACTTC.

This clonotype was observed a handful of times. The gene calls are TRBV3-1 and TRBJ2-7; the match to TRBD1 covers 8 bases. Germline-derived CDR1 and CDR2 are LGHDT and YNNKEL (reference sequence). Trimming took 4 bases from V and 0 from J; bases not matched to a gene: 8. CDR3 length equals 16 residues. The CDR3 reads CASSRPGRGLSYEQYF. The CDR3 DNA follows: TGTGCCAGCAGCCGCCCAGGCAGGGGGCTCTCCTACGAGCAGTACTTC.

This clonotype was seen just once. This chain joins TRBV4-2 and TRBJ2-2; D ambiguous. CDR1 is LGHNA and CDR2 is YNFKEQ in the germline V gene. The CDR3 covers 17 residues. V lost 0 bases, J lost 7 bases, and 18 bases lay in between. The CDR3 sequence: CASSQDYPTRPGGELFF. The CDR3 nucleotides are TGTGCCAGCAGCCAAGATTACCCGACGCGACCGGGCGGGGAGCTGTTTTTT.

The genes are TRBV4-2 and TRBJ1-1, with D unclear. The CDR3 sequence is 17 residues long. V was clipped by 1 base and J by 0 bases, with 15 bases between them. Germline V gene sequence: CDR1 LGHNA, CDR2 YNFKEQ. CDR3 coding DNA: TGTGCCAGCAGCCAAGTGGGGTCATACCCAGTGAACACTGAAGCTTTCTTT. This translates into CASSQVGSYPVNTEAFF.

In this sample, this clonotype turned up once. The chain joins TRBV9 to TRBJ1-2; unclear D gene. Trimming stripped 0 bases from V and 4 bases from J, with 16 bases between. Germline CDR1 is SGDLS and CDR2 is YYNGEE. The CDR3 spans 16 residues. The CDR3 is CASSVESAVAFYGYTF. The CDR3 nucleotides are TGTGCCAGCAGCGTAGAATCGGCAGTAGCTTTCTATGGCTACACCTTC.

This clonotype was seen a handful of times. This chain links TRBV6-4 with TRBJ2-5, with 7 positions matching TRBD2. Germline values: CDR1 MRHNA, CDR2 SNTAGT. V lost 7 bases, J lost 5 bases, and 16 bases stayed unmatched. The CDR3 spans 16 residues. This CDR3 reads CASNPPAGEGRETQYF. The CDR3 nucleotides are TGTGCCAGCAACCCCCCCGCCGGGGAGGGCAGGGAGACCCAGTACTTC.

This rearrangement joins TRBV29-1 to TRBJ1-2; no firm D call. The CDR3 is 12 amino acids. CDR1 SQVTM and CDR2 ANQGSEA come from the germline V gene. V was trimmed by 3 bases and J by 1 base, leaving 6 bases between them. CDR3 DNA sequence: TGCAGCGTTGAGGACCTTAACTATGGCTACACCTTC. Its protein is CSVEDLNYGYTF. The full variable domain, completed using reference TRBV29-1 and TRBJ1-2, is SAVISQKPSRDICQRGTSLTIQCQVDSQVTMMFWYRQQPGQSLTLIATANQGSEATYESGFVIDKFPISRPNLTFSTLTVSNMSPEDSSIYLCSVEDLNYGYTFGSGTRLTVV.

The chain has TRBV28 and TRBJ1-6, with D perhaps TRBD1 (5 bases). The V gene lost 7 bases and the J gene lost 0 bases, with 16 bases spanning the gap. This CDR3 is built from 17 residues. CDR1 is MDHEN, CDR2 SYDVKM, per germline. CDR3 residues: CASTATEDSSYNSPLHF. CDR3 DNA sequence: TGTGCCAGCACTGCCACCGAAGACAGCTCCTATAATTCACCCCTCCACTTT.

This chain links TRBV9 with TRBJ2-7; either TRBD1 or TRBD2 may fit D (6 bases each). The V end was cut by 0 bases, the J end by 0 bases, with 10 bases between. The CDR3 is 15 residues long. Germline V lookup: CDR1 SGDLS, CDR2 YYNGEE. CDR3 bases: TGTGCCAGCAGCGTAGAGGGGGGAAGCTCCTACGAGCAGTACTTC. Amino acids: CASSVEGGSSYEQYF.

The chain has TRBV6-1 and TRBJ2-7, with D perhaps TRBD1 (5 bases). V gave up 7 bases and J gave up 0 bases, with 13 bases separating them. CDR3 size: 14 residues. Per germline, CDR1 MNHNS and CDR2 SASEGT. CDR3 nucleotide sequence: TGTGCCAGCACCCAAGGACACTTCTCCTACGAGCAGTACTTC. Residues: CASTQGHFSYEQYF.